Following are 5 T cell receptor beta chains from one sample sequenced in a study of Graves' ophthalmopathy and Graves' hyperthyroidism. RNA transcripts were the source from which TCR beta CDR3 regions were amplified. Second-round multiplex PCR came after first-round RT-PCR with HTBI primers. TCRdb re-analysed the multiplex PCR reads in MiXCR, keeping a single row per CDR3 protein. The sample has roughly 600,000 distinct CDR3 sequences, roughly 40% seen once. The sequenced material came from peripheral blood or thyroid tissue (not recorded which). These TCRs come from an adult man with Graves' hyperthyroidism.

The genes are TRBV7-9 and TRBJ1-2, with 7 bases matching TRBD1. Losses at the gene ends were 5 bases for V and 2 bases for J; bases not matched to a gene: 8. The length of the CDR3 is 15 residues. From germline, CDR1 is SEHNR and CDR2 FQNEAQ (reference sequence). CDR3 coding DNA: TGTGCCAGCAGCGTATCGGACAGGCTGAACTATGGCTACACCTTC. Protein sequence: CASSVSDRLNYGYTF. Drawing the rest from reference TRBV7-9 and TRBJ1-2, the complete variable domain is DTGVSQNPRHKITKRGQNVTFRCDPISEHNRLYWYRQTLGQGPEFLTYFQNEAQLEKSRLLSDRFSAERPKGSFSTLEIQRTEQGDSAMYLCASSVSDRLNYGYTFGSGTRLTVV.

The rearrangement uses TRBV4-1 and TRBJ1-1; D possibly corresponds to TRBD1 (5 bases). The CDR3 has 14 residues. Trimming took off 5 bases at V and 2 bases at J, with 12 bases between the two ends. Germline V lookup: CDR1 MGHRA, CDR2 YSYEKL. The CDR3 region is CASSSSRGNTEAFF. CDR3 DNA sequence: TGCGCCAGCAGCTCATCTAGGGGCAACACTGAAGCTTTCTTT.

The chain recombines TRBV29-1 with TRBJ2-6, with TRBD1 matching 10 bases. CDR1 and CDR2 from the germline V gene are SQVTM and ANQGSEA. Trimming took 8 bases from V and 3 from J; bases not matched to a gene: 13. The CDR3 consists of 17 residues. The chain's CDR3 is CSSNDRGRFIGANVLTF. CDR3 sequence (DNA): TGCAGCTCCAATGACAGGGGGCGATTTATTGGGGCCAACGTCCTGACTTTC. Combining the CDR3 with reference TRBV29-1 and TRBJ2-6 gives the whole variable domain SAVISQKPSRDICQRGTSLTIQCQVDSQVTMMFWYRQQPGQSLTLIATANQGSEATYESGFVIDKFPISRPNLTFSTLTVSNMSPEDSSIYLCSSNDRGRFIGANVLTFGAGSRLTVL.

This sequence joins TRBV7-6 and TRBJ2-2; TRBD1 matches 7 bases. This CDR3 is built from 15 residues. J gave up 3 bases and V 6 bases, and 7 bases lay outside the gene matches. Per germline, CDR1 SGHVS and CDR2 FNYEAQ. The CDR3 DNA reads TGTGCCAGCAGTGAAAAGGGGGCGCACACCGGGGAGCTGTTTTTT. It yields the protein CASSEKGAHTGELFF.

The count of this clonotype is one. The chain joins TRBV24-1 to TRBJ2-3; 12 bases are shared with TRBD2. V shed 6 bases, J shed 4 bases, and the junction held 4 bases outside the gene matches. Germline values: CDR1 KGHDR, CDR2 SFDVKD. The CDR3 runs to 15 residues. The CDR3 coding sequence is TGTGCCACCAGTAGACTAGCGGGAGCCCCAGATACGCAGTATTTT. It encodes CATSRLAGAPDTQYF.